The next 27 T cell receptor beta chains were all read from a single sample in a study of T cells in Graves' hyperthyroidism and ophthalmopathy (dated by TCRdb to the late 2010s). The library relied on multiplex PCR. The reads were generated on an Illumina HiSeq 2000. The TCR beta CDR3 regions were amplified from RNA transcripts. The TCR CDR3 was subjected to a first round of RT-PCR using the HTBI primer set and the Qiagen OneStep RT-PCR kit. In-frame beta chains were kept once TCRdb had trimmed the public reads at Q25 with fastp and called clones with MiXCR. Records with the same CDR3 protein are collapsed into one entry carrying the most frequent genes and DNA. The sample includes 330,000 or so distinct CDR3 sequences, with 15% to 20% observed a single time. The ten largest clones capture roughly 39% of the sample. Sequences were obtained from blood. The receptors were gathered from a man aged 45-60 years with Graves' ophthalmopathy.

This clonotype occurred once. The chain combines TRBV27 with TRBJ2-7; 9 bases align to TRBD1. The germline V gene has CDR1 MNHEY and CDR2 SMNVEV (reference sequence). The J segment lost 1 base and the V segment lost 6 bases, leaving 10 bases of the junction unmatched. CDR3 length: 16 residues. The CDR3 loop is CASSLIGGTGSYEQYF. CDR3 nucleotides: TGTGCCAGCAGCCTTATCGGGGGGACAGGGTCCTACGAGCAGTACTTC.

This clonotype was detected many times. A much larger clone is a single base away; this may be a read error. The rearrangement links TRBV7-2 to TRBJ2-7, with TRBD1 matching over 8 bases. CDR1 is SGHTA, CDR2 FQGNSA, per germline. The length of the CDR3 is 13 residues. With 3 bases clipped from V and 3 bases from J, the junction kept 1 base outside the gene matches. The CDR3 protein is CASSFGQGYEQYF. The CDR3 bases are TGTGCCAGCAGCTTCGGACAGGGCTACGAGCAGTACTTC.

The chain is built from TRBV13 and TRBJ2-1; 16 bases fit TRBD2. The ends lost 4 bases at V and 2 bases at J; junction bases unmatched: 5. The CDR3 consists of 18 residues. CDR1 PRHDT and CDR2 FYEKMQ come from the germline V gene (reference sequence). The CDR3 loop is CASSSQGLAGGAYNEQFF. The CDR3 coding sequence is TGTGCCAGCAGCTCCCAGGGACTAGCGGGAGGGGCCTACAATGAGCAGTTCTTC.

This clonotype was picked up many times. The chain employs TRBV6-1 and TRBJ1-1; possible D gene TRBD1, 5 bases. This CDR3 has 13 residues. The V end was cut by 3 bases, the J end by 7 bases, with 12 bases between. Germline V gene sequence: CDR1 MNHNS, CDR2 SASEGT. CDR3 in DNA: TGTGCCAGCAGTGATCGCCAGGGCAGTGAAGCTTTCTTT. Amino acid sequence: CASSDRQGSEAFF.

V and J are TRBV6-2 or TRBV6-3 and TRBJ2-5; D is perhaps TRBD2 (5 bases). The germline gives CDR1 MNHEY, CDR2 SVGEGT. V shed 5 bases and J shed 3 bases, with 16 bases lying between them. The CDR3 extends over 15 amino acids. The CDR3 here is CASSGPGSAKETQYF. CDR3 nucleotides: TGTGCCAGCAGTGGCCCCGGTAGCGCGAAAGAGACCCAGTACTTC.

This clonotype has at least ten counts. The chain links TRBV28 to TRBJ2-5; D uncertain. The CDR3 is 17 amino acids. Germline-derived CDR1 and CDR2 are MDHEN and SYDVKM. V was trimmed by 6 bases and J by 2 bases, leaving 22 bases between them. CDR3 region: CASSFGPRAPEQETQYF. The CDR3 DNA follows: TGTGCCAGCAGCTTCGGTCCTCGGGCGCCGGAACAAGAGACCCAGTACTTC.

This sequence joins TRBV30 and TRBJ1-1; D might be TRBD1 (6 bases). Germline-derived CDR1 and CDR2 are GTSNPN and SVGIG (reference sequence). Trimming took off 4 bases at V and 6 bases at J, with 12 bases between the two ends. The CDR3 length is 12 residues. The CDR3 DNA reads as TGTGCCTGGAAGGACAGAGGGGCTGAAGCTTTCTTT. Its protein is CAWKDRGAEAFF.

There are many counts of this clonotype. V is TRBV7-8 and J is TRBJ2-7; TRBD2 aligns across 7 bases. The length of the CDR3 is 12 residues. CDR1 is SGHVS, CDR2 FQNEAQ, per germline. The V segment lost 8 bases and the J segment 2 bases; nucleotides outside the gene matches: 3. CDR3 DNA: TGTGCCAGCCAGAGCGGGACCTACGAGCAGTACTTC. Protein product: CASQSGTYEQYF.

V is TRBV20-1 and J is TRBJ1-1; no definite D call. Per the germline V gene, CDR1 is DFQATT and CDR2 is SNEGSKA (reference sequence). Trimming removed 5 bases from V and 6 bases from J, with 10 bases in between. The CDR3 has 11 residues. CDR3 sequence (DNA): TGCAGTGCTGAAATGATCCCTGAAGCTTTCTTT. Translated: CSAEMIPEAFF.

This clonotype appeared many times. This chain connects TRBV20-1 to TRBJ2-1, with 10 bases aligning to TRBD2. The J segment lost 5 bases and the V segment lost 2 bases, leaving 9 bases of the junction unmatched. CDR3 size: 16 residues. Germline values: CDR1 DFQATT, CDR2 SNEGSKA (reference sequence). CDR3 residues: CSARLAGETRNNEQFF. The CDR3 coding sequence is TGCAGTGCTAGACTAGCGGGAGAGACCCGTAACAATGAGCAGTTCTTC.

This clonotype has only a few counts. CDR3 bases: TGCGCCAGCAGTGAGGACGACAGGGGGCAGATTCGGGCTAACTATGGCTACACCTTC. Its protein product is CASSEDDRGQIRANYGYTF. The rearrangement uses TRBV10-2 and TRBJ1-2, with 10 bases identical to TRBD1. Germline loops: CDR1 WSHSY, CDR2 SAAADI. Germline trimming cut 2 bases from V and 0 bases from J; bases unmatched to any gene: 12. CDR3 length: 19 amino acids.

The chain recombines TRBV5-1 with TRBJ2-5, with D unclear. This CDR3 has 13 amino acids. Trimming took off 2 bases at V and 1 base at J, with 6 bases between the two ends. The V gene's germline CDR1 is SGHRS and CDR2 YFSETQ. In DNA, the CDR3 is TGCGCCAGCAGCTTCGTGAGCCAAGAGACCCAGTACTTC. Its translation is CASSFVSQETQYF. Full variable domain (remainder filled in from reference TRBV5-1 and TRBJ2-5): KAGVTQTPRYLIKTRGQQVTLSCSPISGHRSVSWYQQTPGQGLQFLFEYFSETQRNKGNFPGRFSGRQFSNSRSEMNVSTLELGDSALYLCASSFVSQETQYFGPGTRLLVL.

The chain employs TRBV18 and TRBJ1-1; 12 nucleotides agree with TRBD1. The CDR3 has 17 amino acids. Germline assignment: CDR1 KGHSH and CDR2 LQKENI. V was clipped by 3 bases and J by 5 bases; unmatched bases: 10. This chain's CDR3 is CASSPPGQGAAGTEAFF. In DNA, the CDR3 is TGTGCCAGCTCACCTCCGGGACAGGGGGCGGCCGGAACTGAAGCTTTCTTT.

This clonotype came up many times. J is TRBJ2-3 and V is TRBV5-1; a possible D gene is TRBD2 (5 bases). Trimming stripped 9 bases from V and 1 base from J, with 18 bases between. This CDR3 contains 15 residues. Looked up from germline, CDR1 is SGHRS and CDR2 is YFSETQ. The CDR3 here is CATRRANSGTDTQYF. CDR3 bases: TGCGCCACCCGGCGGGCCAATAGCGGCACAGATACGCAGTATTTT.

This clonotype was seen more than once but under ten times. The rearrangement uses TRBV10-3 and TRBJ1-2; D might be TRBD1 (5 bases). Germline CDR1 is ENHRY and CDR2 is SYGVKD. V dropped 2 bases and J dropped 2 bases, with 6 bases sitting between them. The CDR3 extends over 13 amino acids. CDR3 loop: CAISEQGNYGYTF. Written as DNA, the CDR3 is TGTGCCATCAGTGAGCAGGGCAACTATGGCTACACCTTC.

The chain combines TRBV7-2 with TRBJ1-3; D call uncertain. The CDR3 has 15 amino acids. Per the germline V gene, CDR1 is SGHTA and CDR2 is FQGNSA. V was pared by 2 bases and J by 0 bases, with 8 bases between. CDR3 in DNA: TGTGCCAGCAGCTTAAATCACTACTCTGGAAACACCATATATTTT. This encodes CASSLNHYSGNTIYF.

The chain couples TRBV19 to TRBJ2-2, with D possibly called TRBD1 or TRBD2 (5 bases each). V lost 6 bases, J lost 0 bases, and 11 bases lay in between. Germline CDR1 and CDR2: LNHDA and SQIVND (reference sequence). The CDR3 runs 15 residues. The chain's CDR3 is CASSRDASNTGELFF. In DNA, the CDR3 is TGTGCCAGTAGCAGGGACGCCTCGAACACCGGGGAGCTGTTTTTT.

The chain recombines TRBV14 with TRBJ2-1; 15 positions agree with TRBD2. CDR3 length equals 20 residues. Germline V gives CDR1 SGHDN, CDR2 FVKESK. With 0 bases clipped from V and 2 bases from J, the junction kept 8 bases outside the gene matches. The CDR3 DNA reads TGTGCCAGCAGCCAAGATTTCCCCGGGACTAGCGGGAGGCCCTACAATGAGCAGTTCTTC. It encodes CASSQDFPGTSGRPYNEQFF.

A few counts support this clonotype. The CDR3 sequence: CATRRGGNEKLFF. The CDR3 region has the DNA TGTGCCACTAGACGGGGGGGTAATGAAAAACTGTTTTTT. The V and J genes are TRBV28 and TRBJ1-4; TRBD1 is a possible D gene (5 bases). This CDR3 is 13 amino acids long. Germline V gene lookup returns CDR1 MDHEN and CDR2 SYDVKM. The V and J ends lost 10 bases and 4 bases respectively, with 13 bases between them.

The sample holds many counts of this clonotype. The V and J genes are TRBV12-3 or TRBV12-4 and TRBJ2-5, with D maybe TRBD1 (6 bases). V was trimmed by 5 bases and J by 2 bases, leaving 18 bases between them. The CDR3 extends over 16 amino acids. CDR3 nucleotide sequence: TGTGCCAGCAGTCCGCGACGGACAGAAATTCAAGAGACCCAGTACTTC. It specifies CASSPRRTEIQETQYF.

Only a few counts were recorded for this clonotype. The chain combines TRBV20-1 with TRBJ2-5, with 7 bases identical to TRBD1. Germline CDR1 and CDR2: DFQATT and SNEGSKA (reference sequence). V lost 5 bases, J lost 3 bases, and 6 bases stayed unmatched. The CDR3 sequence is 13 residues long. The CDR3: CSALGQKKETQYF. CDR3 DNA: TGCAGTGCTCTGGGACAGAAGAAAGAGACCCAGTACTTC.

Points on this clonotype: A read error may explain this, as a much larger clone is one base away. This chain uses TRBV28 with TRBJ2-5; 9 positions match TRBD1. This CDR3 has 14 residues. CDR1 MDHEN and CDR2 SYDVKM come from the germline V gene. V trimming: 7 bases; J trimming: 5 bases; junction bases outside the gene matches: 8. The CDR3 region is CASNGQGTGETQYF. CDR3 nucleotide sequence: TGTGCCAGCAACGGACAGGGGACCGGGGAGACCCAGTACTTC.

This clonotype was counted a few times. The gene calls are TRBV5-8 and TRBJ1-6, with D perhaps TRBD1 (5 bases). Trimming removed 4 bases at V and 5 bases at J, with 19 bases between. Germline CDR1 SGHTS, CDR2 YDEGEE. CDR3 length equals 17 residues. The DNA for the CDR3 is TGTGCCAGCAGCCCCCGAGGGACCAGAGTTAATAATTCACCCCTCCACTTT. This sequence encodes CASSPRGTRVNNSPLHF.

This clonotype has just a few counts. The gene calls are TRBV29-1 and TRBJ2-1; D perhaps matches TRBD2 (6 bases). This CDR3 comprises 13 residues. V shed 6 bases and J shed 10 bases, with 19 bases lying between them. Germline CDR1 and CDR2: SQVTM and ANQGSEA. The CDR3 is CSVRGLAGNEQFF. The CDR3 nucleotides are TGCAGCGTGAGGGGTTTGGCGGGAAACGAGCAGTTCTTC.

This clonotype was seen many times. CDR3 nucleotides: TGTGCCAGCCGGGGATCCGATAACGAGCAGTACTTC. It yields the protein CASRGSDNEQYF. The chain couples TRBV28 to TRBJ2-7, with D tentatively TRBD2 (5 bases). Germline V gives CDR1 MDHEN, CDR2 SYDVKM. V shed 8 bases and J shed 5 bases, with 13 bases lying between them. This CDR3 spans 12 amino acids.

Notes on this clonotype: A read error may account for a junction end that differs from germline. The rearrangement uses TRBV7-9 and TRBJ2-3; 8 bases fit TRBD2. CDR1 is SEHNR and CDR2 is FQNEAQ in the germline V gene (reference sequence). CDR3 length: 17 residues. CDR3 in DNA: TGTGCCAGCAGCCCCCACCAGCGGGAGTTGGAAACAGATGCGCAGTATTTT. It specifies CASSPHQRELETDAQYF.

The V gene is TRBV28, the J gene TRBJ2-3; 7 bases agree with TRBD2. Germline trimming cut 11 bases from V and 4 bases from J; bases unmatched to any gene: 6. Germline-derived CDR1 and CDR2 are MDHEN and SYDVKM. The CDR3 totals 12 residues. This CDR3 reads CAGGRGADTQYF. CDR3 nucleotide sequence: TGTGCCGGGGGGAGGGGTGCAGATACGCAGTATTTT. Drawing the rest from reference TRBV28 and TRBJ2-3, the complete variable domain is DVKVTQSSRYLVKRTGEKVFLECVQDMDHENMFWYRQDPGLGLRLIYFSYDVKMKEKGDIPEGYSVSREKKERFSLILESASTNQTSMYLCAGGRGADTQYFGPGTRLTVL.